The 6 T cell receptor beta chains listed next were all sequenced from one sample in a study of T cell responses to AZD1222 COVID-19 vaccine. TCRdb's table, derived via immunoSEQ multiplex PCR, lists solely in-frame clones and lacks some. Of more than 85,000 clones listed, about 91% are singletons. The source material was peripheral blood, sampled on day 0 of AZD1222 vaccination. The origin of the receptors is an adult in good health.

This clone was found once. The V call is TRBV18, the J call TRBJ2-7; possibly TRBD2 for D (6 bases). V lost 4 bases and J lost 4, with 11 bases in between. This CDR3 spans 13 amino acids. Germline V gives CDR1 KGHSH, CDR2 LQKENI. The chain's CDR3 is CASSQAGGYEQYF. The CDR3 nucleotides read TGTGCCAGCTCACAAGCGGGCGGTTACGAGCAGTACTTC.

This chain joins TRBV5-1 and TRBJ2-3; tentative D call: TRBD1 (6 bases). Germline-derived CDR1 and CDR2 are SGHRS and YFSETQ. V lost 0 bases and J lost 2, with 7 bases in between. CDR3 size: 14 residues. As DNA, the CDR3 is TGCGCCAGCAGCTTGGGGACAGTCACAGATACGCAGTATTTT. It yields the protein CASSLGTVTDTQYF.

This chain joins TRBV5-1 and TRBJ2-1, with D unresolved. Trimming left V 0 bases short and J 1 base short, with 8 bases between. The germline V gene encodes CDR1 SGHRS and CDR2 YFSETQ. This CDR3 region has 15 residues. CDR3 loop: CASSLDTGSYNEQFF. CDR3 DNA sequence: TGCGCCAGCAGCTTGGACACGGGTTCCTACAATGAGCAGTTCTTC.

The chain combines TRBV10-3 with TRBJ1-5; possible D gene TRBD1, 5 bases. Trimming removed 10 bases at V and 2 bases at J, with 15 bases between. Germline V gives CDR1 ENHRY, CDR2 SYGVKD. This CDR3 is built from 14 residues. The CDR3 loop is CATDQDTRNQPQHF. The CDR3 coding sequence is TGTGCCACCGACCAGGACACGCGCAATCAGCCCCAGCATTTT.

The chain is built from TRBV7-3 and TRBJ2-3; D may be TRBD1 (5 bases). V lost 2 bases and J lost 2, with 8 bases in between. The CDR3 runs to 14 residues. Germline V lookup: CDR1 SGHTA, CDR2 FQGTGA. The CDR3 nucleotides are TGTGCCAGCAGCTTAGACAGCTCCACAGATACGCAGTATTTT. This translates into CASSLDSSTDTQYF.

The gene calls are TRBV6-5 and TRBJ1-5, with D tentatively TRBD1 (5 bases). This CDR3 is 14 amino acids long. Germline-derived CDR1 and CDR2 are MNHEY and SVGAGI. The V and J ends lost 0 bases and 3 bases respectively, with 6 bases between them. CDR3 bases: TGTGCCAGCAGTTACTCAGGGGTCAATCAGCCCCAGCATTTT. It specifies CASSYSGVNQPQHF.